A selection of T cell receptor beta chains follows, all from one sample in a study of blood T cell repertoires in COVID-19. TCRdb's table, derived via immunoSEQ multiplex PCR, lists solely in-frame clones and lacks some. Here the sample spans around 200,000 clones, 83% being singletons. Sequences were obtained from peripheral blood. The receptors stem from a man between 45 and 60 years old with active or convalescent COVID-19. Each CDR3 is given with its conserved first and last residue. The order of the fields is V gene, J gene, clone size, D gene, CDR3 protein, CDR3 DNA. The D gene is left open where the match is weak. For some rows the clone size is stated as once, few or many, or as a class when expanded; others skip it.

v_call: TRBV27
j_call: TRBJ2-5
clone_size: few
d_call: -
cdr3_aa: CASSRGGETQYF
cdr3_nt: TGTGCCAGCAGCCGGGGAGGAGAGACCCAGTACTTC

v_call: TRBV29-1
j_call: TRBJ2-7
clone_size: -
d_call: -
cdr3_aa: CSVEDGQSYEQYF
cdr3_nt: TGCAGCGTTGAAGACGGACAGTCCTACGAGCAGTACTTC

v_call: TRBV2
j_call: TRBJ2-1
clone_size: -
d_call: -
cdr3_aa: CASSPFSDEQFF
cdr3_nt: TGTGCCAGCAGTCCCTTCTCGGATGAGCAGTTCTTC

v_call: TRBV30
j_call: TRBJ2-2
clone_size: once
d_call: -
cdr3_aa: CAWSVPIGELFF
cdr3_nt: TGTGCCTGGAGTGTCCCAATCGGGGAGCTGTTTTTT

v_call: TRBV9
j_call: TRBJ1-2
clone_size: once
d_call: -
cdr3_aa: CASSLGQIYPNYGYTF
cdr3_nt: TGTGCCAGCAGCTTGGGCCAAATTTACCCCAACTATGGCTACACCTTC

v_call: TRBV4-1
j_call: TRBJ2-5
clone_size: -
d_call: TRBD2
cdr3_aa: CASSQDMGGEGETQYF
cdr3_nt: TGCGCCAGCAGCCAAGATATGGGGGGGGAAGGGGAGACCCAGTACTTC

v_call: TRBV19
j_call: TRBJ2-7
clone_size: once
d_call: -
cdr3_aa: CASSIRGPSYEQYF
cdr3_nt: TGTGCCAGTAGTATTCGAGGCCCCTCCTACGAGCAGTACTTC

v_call: TRBV30
j_call: TRBJ1-2
clone_size: -
d_call: -
cdr3_aa: CAWFPDLMNGYGYTF
cdr3_nt: TGTGCCTGGTTCCCGGACTTGATGAATGGTTATGGCTACACCTTC

v_call: TRBV12-2
j_call: TRBJ1-5
clone_size: -
d_call: -
cdr3_aa: CASRTHGQGRGSNQPQHF
cdr3_nt: TGTGCAAGTCGCACCCACGGACAGGGTCGGGGTAGCAATCAGCCCCAGCATTTT

v_call: TRBV6-1
j_call: TRBJ1-2
clone_size: -
d_call: -
cdr3_aa: CASSEAPGRYGYTF
cdr3_nt: TGTGCCAGCAGTGAAGCGCCAGGGCGCTATGGCTACACCTTC

v_call: TRBV12-3/TRBV12-4
j_call: TRBJ2-2
clone_size: -
d_call: -
cdr3_aa: CASSFGGTGELFF
cdr3_nt: TGTGCCAGCAGTTTCGGGGGAACCGGGGAGCTGTTTTTT

v_call: TRBV14
j_call: TRBJ1-4
clone_size: -
d_call: -
cdr3_aa: CASSQIQGRYEKLFF
cdr3_nt: TGTGCCAGCAGCCAAATTCAGGGGCGATATGAAAAACTGTTTTTT

v_call: TRBV6-5
j_call: TRBJ1-2
clone_size: -
d_call: -
cdr3_aa: CASSADSYGYTF
cdr3_nt: TGTGCCAGCAGCGCGGACAGCTATGGCTACACCTTC

v_call: TRBV25-1
j_call: TRBJ1-1
clone_size: -
d_call: TRBD1
cdr3_aa: CASRTGGVGLSTEAFF
cdr3_nt: TGTGCCAGCCGGACAGGGGGCGTTGGGCTGAGCACTGAAGCTTTCTTT

v_call: TRBV19
j_call: TRBJ2-7
clone_size: -
d_call: TRBD1
cdr3_aa: CASSILTGKKSEQYF
cdr3_nt: TGTGCCAGTAGTATTCTGACAGGGAAGAAGAGCGAGCAGTACTTC

v_call: TRBV5-5
j_call: TRBJ2-1
clone_size: -
d_call: -
cdr3_aa: CASSLASYNEQFF
cdr3_nt: TGTGCCAGCAGCTTAGCTAGTTACAATGAGCAGTTCTTC

v_call: TRBV7-2
j_call: TRBJ1-1
clone_size: -
d_call: -
cdr3_aa: CASSLLVDSEAFF
cdr3_nt: TGTGCCAGCAGCTTATTGGTTGACAGTGAAGCTTTCTTT

v_call: TRBV4-1
j_call: TRBJ2-2
clone_size: -
d_call: TRBD2
cdr3_aa: CASSERTSGILTGELFF
cdr3_nt: TGCGCCAGCAGCGAAAGGACTAGCGGGATTCTCACCGGGGAGCTGTTTTTT

v_call: TRBV5-4
j_call: TRBJ2-7
clone_size: -
d_call: TRBD1
cdr3_aa: CASSSQGQGYEQYF
cdr3_nt: TGTGCCAGCAGCTCCCAGGGACAGGGCTACGAGCAGTACTTC

v_call: TRBV19
j_call: TRBJ1-6
clone_size: -
d_call: -
cdr3_aa: CASTSSTDNSPLHF
cdr3_nt: TGTGCCAGTACCTCATCGACAGATAATTCACCCCTCCACTTT

v_call: TRBV3-1/TRBV3-2
j_call: TRBJ1-2
clone_size: -
d_call: -
cdr3_aa: CASSQGAGQLYGYTF
cdr3_nt: TGTGCCAGCAGCCAAGGAGCAGGGCAGCTCTATGGCTACACCTTC

v_call: TRBV18
j_call: TRBJ1-4
clone_size: -
d_call: -
cdr3_aa: CASSTGHIQGQKLFF
cdr3_nt: TGTGCCAGCTCCACAGGGCACATCCAAGGGCAAAAACTGTTTTTT

v_call: TRBV28
j_call: TRBJ2-7
clone_size: -
d_call: TRBD1
cdr3_aa: CASSLLPGTGGSYEQYF
cdr3_nt: TGTGCCAGCTCTTTATTACCCGGGACAGGGGGATCCTACGAGCAGTACTTC

v_call: TRBV5-1
j_call: TRBJ1-4
clone_size: -
d_call: -
cdr3_aa: CASSLQGADEKLFF
cdr3_nt: TGCGCCAGCAGCTTACAAGGGGCGGATGAAAAACTGTTTTTT

v_call: TRBV6-1
j_call: TRBJ1-2
clone_size: -
d_call: TRBD1
cdr3_aa: CASREGGRIGGYTF
cdr3_nt: TGTGCCAGCAGAGAAGGGGGCAGAATCGGTGGCTACACCTTC

v_call: TRBV5-1
j_call: TRBJ1-2
clone_size: -
d_call: -
cdr3_aa: CASSPTQGDYGYTF
cdr3_nt: TGCGCCAGCAGCCCCACCCAGGGTGACTATGGCTACACCTTC

v_call: TRBV19
j_call: TRBJ1-2
clone_size: once
d_call: -
cdr3_aa: CASSIDNHYGYTF
cdr3_nt: TGTGCCAGTAGTATTGACAACCACTATGGCTACACCTTC

v_call: TRBV6-5
j_call: TRBJ1-1
clone_size: -
d_call: -
cdr3_aa: CASTLGVMNTEAFF
cdr3_nt: TGTGCCAGCACCCTCGGGGTGATGAACACTGAAGCTTTCTTT

v_call: TRBV5-1
j_call: TRBJ2-7
clone_size: -
d_call: -
cdr3_aa: CASSLDGGHSYEQYF
cdr3_nt: TGCGCCAGCAGCTTGGATGGGGGACACTCCTACGAGCAGTACTTC

v_call: TRBV18
j_call: TRBJ1-5
clone_size: -
d_call: -
cdr3_aa: CASSPMSRQYNQPQHF
cdr3_nt: TGTGCCAGCTCACCGATGTCTAGGCAATACAATCAGCCCCAGCATTTT

v_call: TRBV7-2
j_call: TRBJ1-2
clone_size: -
d_call: -
cdr3_aa: CASSHNRDYGYTF
cdr3_nt: TGTGCCAGCAGCCACAACAGGGACTATGGCTACACCTTC

v_call: TRBV19
j_call: TRBJ1-5
clone_size: -
d_call: -
cdr3_aa: CASSIAGARGQPQHF
cdr3_nt: TGTGCCAGTAGTATAGCTGGAGCCCGGGGACAGCCCCAGCATTTT

v_call: TRBV23-1
j_call: TRBJ1-2
clone_size: -
d_call: -
cdr3_aa: CAVDRTSGYTF
cdr3_nt: TGCGCCGTTGACAGGACGTCTGGCTACACCTTC

v_call: TRBV2
j_call: TRBJ2-5
clone_size: -
d_call: -
cdr3_aa: CASRRGRLETQYF
cdr3_nt: TGTGCCAGCAGAAGGGGCCGATTAGAGACCCAGTACTTC

v_call: TRBV3-1/TRBV3-2
j_call: TRBJ2-2
clone_size: -
d_call: -
cdr3_aa: CASSQDPGRNTGELFF
cdr3_nt: TGTGCCAGCAGCCAAGATCCCGGGAGAAACACCGGGGAGCTGTTTTTT

v_call: TRBV11-2
j_call: TRBJ1-4
clone_size: -
d_call: -
cdr3_aa: CASQPGVNNEKLFF
cdr3_nt: TGTGCCAGCCAACCCGGGGTCAATAATGAAAAACTGTTTTTT

v_call: TRBV10-3
j_call: TRBJ2-7
clone_size: -
d_call: TRBD2
cdr3_aa: CAISESTRELLREQYF
cdr3_nt: TGTGCCATCAGTGAGTCGACGCGGGAGCTTTTGAGGGAGCAGTACTTC

v_call: TRBV2
j_call: TRBJ1-2
clone_size: -
d_call: -
cdr3_aa: CASSEKGRGSGYTF
cdr3_nt: TGTGCCAGCAGTGAAAAGGGCAGGGGCTCTGGCTACACCTTC

v_call: TRBV18
j_call: TRBJ2-7
clone_size: -
d_call: -
cdr3_aa: CASRGTYSYEQYF
cdr3_nt: TGTGCCAGCCGGGGGACGTATTCCTACGAGCAGTACTTC

v_call: TRBV6-5
j_call: TRBJ2-7
clone_size: -
d_call: TRBD1
cdr3_aa: CASSYDRGDEQYF
cdr3_nt: TGTGCCAGCAGTTACGACAGGGGCGACGAGCAGTACTTC

v_call: TRBV30
j_call: TRBJ2-3
clone_size: -
d_call: TRBD1
cdr3_aa: CAWSPGTGGTDTQYF
cdr3_nt: TGTGCCTGGAGCCCTGGGACAGGGGGCACAGATACGCAGTATTTT

v_call: TRBV30
j_call: TRBJ1-3
clone_size: -
d_call: -
cdr3_aa: CAWSVQGSGNTIYF
cdr3_nt: TGTGCCTGGAGTGTACAGGGCTCTGGAAACACCATATATTTT

v_call: TRBV7-8
j_call: TRBJ2-2
clone_size: -
d_call: -
cdr3_aa: CASSLKVGGTGGELFF
cdr3_nt: TGTGCCAGCAGCTTAAAGGTCGGAGGGACGGGCGGGGAGCTGTTTTTT